These 27 T cell receptor beta chains share one sample of origin, sequenced in a study of CD8+CD57+ T cells in acquired aplastic anemia (dated by TCRdb to 2016 to 2019). The sequencer listed for this sample is Illumina HiSeq 2000. Genomic DNA was used as template for profiling of TCR beta VDJ combinations and CDR3 sequences. TCRdb reworked the public reads: Q25 trimming with fastp, MiXCR clone assembly, productive beta chains retained. Rows with a matching CDR3 protein are joined into one entry that keeps the most common DNA and genes. The sample has over 150,000 distinct CDR3 sequences on record, 45% to 55% of them singletons. About 2.6% of the sample belongs to the ten largest clones. The patients picked for sequencing were ones in whom flow cytometry had shown an expansion of CD8+CD57+ cells. The source material was sorted CD4+, CD8+, or CD8+CD57+ T cells (not recorded which) from PBMCs. All receptors come from a human donor with aplastic anemia.

This clonotype was counted many times. This chain uses TRBV5-1 with TRBJ1-4; D call uncertain. The V gene lost 0 bases and the J gene lost 5 bases, with 8 bases spanning the gap. Per germline, CDR1 SGHRS and CDR2 YFSETQ. The CDR3 has 14 amino acids. DNA of the CDR3: TGCGCCAGCAGCTTGGATGGTCAGAATGAAAAACTGTTTTTT. This encodes CASSLDGQNEKLFF.

The CDR3 sequence: CAWSPRGGDTQYF. The DNA of the CDR3 is TGTGCCTGGAGCCCCCGGGGCGGAGATACGCAGTATTTT. V gene TRBV30 combines with J gene TRBJ2-3, with D perhaps assigned TRBD1 or TRBD2 (5 bases each). CDR3 length: 13 residues. V was shortened by 3 bases and J by 5 bases, with 12 bases between the two germline ends. In germline, CDR1 is GTSNPN, CDR2 SVGIG (reference sequence).

The chain links TRBV5-1 to TRBJ2-7, with 10 bases aligning to TRBD1. Germline loops: CDR1 SGHRS, CDR2 YFSETQ. CDR3 length equals 15 residues. The ends lost 4 bases at V and 0 bases at J; junction bases unmatched: 4. The CDR3 region has the DNA TGCGCCAGCAGCGCCGGGACAGGGGTCTCCTACGAGCAGTACTTC. It encodes CASSAGTGVSYEQYF.

CDR3: CSARVERGDTQYF. CDR3 coding DNA: TGCAGTGCTAGAGTCGAACGGGGTGATACGCAGTATTTT. The chain recombines TRBV20-1 with TRBJ2-3, with D perhaps matching TRBD2 (5 bases). The CDR3 has 13 amino acids. Trimming left V 1 base short and J 6 bases short, with 11 bases between. Germline CDR1 DFQATT, CDR2 SNEGSKA (reference sequence).

This clonotype was seen at least ten times. The genes are TRBV19 and TRBJ2-7; tentative D call: TRBD1 (5 bases). Trimming took 5 bases from V and 3 from J, leaving 14 bases between them. The CDR3 has 14 residues. CDR1 and CDR2 (germline): LNHDA, SQIVND (reference sequence). As DNA, the CDR3 is TGTGCCAGTAGTGGACGGAAGGGGTTCTACGAGCAGTACTTC. Its translation is CASSGRKGFYEQYF. The complete variable domain, with remaining parts taken from reference TRBV19 and TRBJ2-7, reads DGGITQSPKYLFRKEGQNVTLSCEQNLNHDAMYWYRQDPGQGLRLIYYSQIVNDFQKGDIAEGYSVSREKKESFPLTVTSAQKNPTAFYLCASSGRKGFYEQYFGPGTRLTVT.

The chain uses TRBV28 and TRBJ1-4, with TRBD1 as a possible D gene (5 bases). V dropped 2 bases and J dropped 8 bases, with 9 bases sitting between them. This CDR3 spans 13 amino acids. Germline loops: CDR1 MDHEN, CDR2 SYDVKM. The CDR3 DNA reads TGTGCCAGCAGTTTAGCGACAGCAGAAAAACTGTTTTTT. It encodes CASSLATAEKLFF.

This clonotype showed up just a few times. CDR3 sequence: CASSEQGASLAFF. The CDR3 region has the DNA TGTGCCAGCTCAGAGCAGGGGGCAAGCTTGGCTTTCTTT. The chain is built from TRBV18 and TRBJ1-1; TRBD1 aligns across 8 bases. The CDR3 runs to 13 residues. V lost 5 bases to trimming and J lost 11 bases; unmatched junction nucleotides: 10. Germline CDR1 and CDR2: KGHSH and LQKENI.

The rearrangement uses TRBV5-3 and TRBJ1-1; D call uncertain. TRBV5-3 is flagged as an ORF with uncertain function. V was clipped by 8 bases and J by 7 bases, with 15 bases between them. The length of the CDR3 is 12 residues. CDR3 nucleotides: TGTGCCAGCAGCCCGCCGGGGATTGAAGCTTTCTTT. Residues: CASSPPGIEAFF.

On this clonotype: The junction differs from germline at one of its ends, possibly a read error. The chain has TRBV19 and TRBJ1-5; D is uncertain. The CDR3 extends over 14 amino acids. The germline V gene encodes CDR1 LNHDA and CDR2 SQIVND (reference sequence). The CDR3 region is CASSAGLGNQPQHF. DNA of the CDR3: TGTGCCAGTAGCGCGGGATTGGGCAATCAGCCTCAGCATTTT.

There are many counts of this clonotype. This CDR3 reads CASKESTYEQYF. CDR3 bases: TGTGCCAGCAAGGAGTCAACCTACGAGCAGTACTTC. The chain links TRBV28 to TRBJ2-7, with D hard to call. Per germline, CDR1 MDHEN and CDR2 SYDVKM. Trimming shortened V by 7 bases and J by 2 bases, and 9 bases separated the two germline ends. This CDR3 has 12 amino acids. The variable domain in full, with the rest retrieved from reference TRBV28 and TRBJ2-7, is DVKVTQSSRYLVKRTGEKVFLECVQDMDHENMFWYRQDPGLGLRLIYFSYDVKMKEKGDIPEGYSVSREKKERFSLILESASTNQTSMYLCASKESTYEQYFGPGTRLTVT.

This chain links TRBV7-2 with TRBJ2-6; unclear D gene. The germline CDR1 and CDR2 sequences are SGHTA and FQGNSA. Trimming took off 4 bases at V and 5 bases at J, with 21 bases between the two ends. The CDR3 contains 18 residues. CDR3 DNA: TGTGCCAGCAGCTCCTCTACGATTCTCGGATCTAGGGCCAACGTCCTGACTTTC. Translation gives CASSSSTILGSRANVLTF.

The chain uses TRBV5-1 and TRBJ1-4, with 8 bases identical to TRBD1. CDR1 and CDR2 (germline): SGHRS, YFSETQ. The length of the CDR3 is 16 residues. J lost 0 bases, V lost 0 bases, and 1 base had no gene match. In DNA form, the CDR3 reads TGCGCCAGCAGCTTGGACAGGGGGGCAACTAATGAAAAACTGTTTTTT. Its translation: CASSLDRGATNEKLFF.

The gene calls are TRBV28 and TRBJ2-7; D possibly corresponds to TRBD2 (5 bases). With 10 bases removed from V and 6 bases from J, the gap between germline ends came to 25 bases. The CDR3 covers 15 residues. Germline loops: CDR1 MDHEN, CDR2 SYDVKM. CDR3 region: CATRVGSGRPCEQYF. The CDR3 DNA reads as TGTGCCACTCGGGTGGGGAGTGGAAGGCCCTGCGAGCAGTACTTC. Variable domain in full (rest from reference TRBV28 and TRBJ2-7): DVKVTQSSRYLVKRTGEKVFLECVQDMDHENMFWYRQDPGLGLRLIYFSYDVKMKEKGDIPEGYSVSREKKERFSLILESASTNQTSMYLCATRVGSGRPCEQYFGPGTRLTVT.

The chain combines TRBV10-3 with TRBJ2-1; TRBD2 is a possible D gene (5 bases). The length of the CDR3 is 13 residues. Germline V gives CDR1 ENHRY, CDR2 SYGVKD. Trimming removed 3 bases at V and 8 bases at J, with 11 bases between. Written as DNA, the CDR3 is TGTGCCATCAGTGAAACCGGGGAGTATGAGCAGTTCTTC. It specifies CAISETGEYEQFF.

This clonotype was seen ten or more times. The chain combines TRBV9 with TRBJ2-5; 8 bases fit TRBD1. The V segment lost 3 bases and the J segment 4 bases; nucleotides outside the gene matches: 5. The CDR3 has 14 residues. Germline V CDR1 and CDR2: SGDLS, YYNGEE. CDR3 sequence (DNA): TGTGCCAGCAGCGCCCGGACAGGGAGAGAGACCCAGTACTTC. Translated, it gives CASSARTGRETQYF.

This sequence joins TRBV10-3 and TRBJ2-5; 13 nucleotides match TRBD2. This CDR3 has 16 residues. Looked up from germline, CDR1 is ENHRY and CDR2 is SYGVKD. V was pared by 10 bases and J by 4 bases, with 12 bases of the junction left unmatched. The CDR3 coding sequence is TGTGCCAGTGTCCCGGGACTAGCGGGGATCCGAGAGACCCAGTACTTC. It translates to CASVPGLAGIRETQYF.

This clonotype turned up a few times. V gene TRBV12-5 combines with J gene TRBJ2-1, with TRBD1 matching 8 bases. CDR1 and CDR2 (germline): LGHNT, FRNRAP. This CDR3 contains 17 residues. Germline trimming cut 5 bases from V and 12 bases from J; bases unmatched to any gene: 21. The CDR3 region is CASGPQQGGRTSRLQFF. For the CDR3, the DNA is TGTGCTAGTGGTCCTCAACAGGGGGGTCGTACGTCACGGCTGCAGTTCTTC.

The CDR3 bases are TGTGCCAGTAGTATAGTTCCTAGCGGGAGCAATGAGCAGTTCTTC. Translation: CASSIVPSGSNEQFF. This sequence joins TRBV19 and TRBJ2-1; 10 nucleotides match TRBD2. The germline V gene encodes CDR1 LNHDA and CDR2 SQIVND (reference sequence). The CDR3 is 15 residues long. J was trimmed by 6 bases and V by 1 base; bases with no gene match: 3.

This clonotype was seen many times. The chain employs TRBV19 and TRBJ1-1; perhaps TRBD1 as D (5 bases). Germline assignment: CDR1 LNHDA and CDR2 SQIVND (reference sequence). With 9 bases removed from V and 6 bases from J, the gap between germline ends came to 20 bases. The CDR3 sequence is 14 residues long. The CDR3 DNA is TGTGCCAGCTGGGGGGGGTTGCCCAACGCTGAAGCTTTCTTT. Encoded protein: CASWGGLPNAEAFF.

V gene TRBV7-2 combines with J gene TRBJ2-1, with D unclear. This CDR3 spans 12 amino acids. Trimming shortened V by 2 bases and J by 7 bases, and 6 bases separated the two germline ends. Germline lookup yields CDR1 SGHTA and CDR2 FQGNSA. In nucleotides, the CDR3 is TGTGCCAGCAGCTTAAGGTGGAATGAGCAGTTCTTC. As protein: CASSLRWNEQFF.

The rearrangement joins TRBV10-3 to TRBJ2-7, with D perhaps matching TRBD1 (5 bases). CDR3 length equals 14 residues. V was trimmed by 3 bases and J by 7 bases, leaving 16 bases between them. Germline-derived CDR1 and CDR2 are ENHRY and SYGVKD. The CDR3 nucleotides are TGTGCCATCAGTGACTCGACAGAGCCTAGGGAGCAGTACTTC. Translating gives CAISDSTEPREQYF.

This clonotype was counted ten times or more. The V gene is TRBV5-1, the J gene TRBJ2-7, with D possibly TRBD2 on 6 matching bases. Germline loops: CDR1 SGHRS, CDR2 YFSETQ. Trimming removed 4 bases from V and 2 bases from J, with 19 bases in between. The CDR3 has 16 residues. The CDR3 reads CASSLTATSFAYEQYF. For the CDR3, the DNA is TGCGCCAGCAGCCTCACCGCGACTAGTTTTGCCTACGAGCAGTACTTC. The full variable domain, in which reference TRBV5-1 and TRBJ2-7 provide the parts outside the CDR3, is KAGVTQTPRYLIKTRGQQVTLSCSPISGHRSVSWYQQTPGQGLQFLFEYFSETQRNKGNFPGRFSGRQFSNSRSEMNVSTLELGDSALYLCASSLTATSFAYEQYFGPGTRLTVT.

The table lists this clonotype with many counts. The chain has TRBV7-2 and TRBJ1-2; 11 positions agree with TRBD1. Germline V gene lookup returns CDR1 SGHTA and CDR2 FQGNSA. This CDR3 has 17 residues. Unmatched junction bases numbered 12, after V lost 5 bases and J lost 4 bases. The CDR3 nucleotides read TGTGCCAGCAGCGGGTACCGGGACAGGGGGATTCGCTATGGCTACACCTTC. Translated: CASSGYRDRGIRYGYTF.

This chain connects TRBV20-1 to TRBJ2-5, with D perhaps TRBD2 (7 bases). The ends were cut back, 4 bases at V and 1 base at J, with 16 bases in the middle. The CDR3 contains 15 residues. Germline assignment: CDR1 DFQATT and CDR2 SNEGSKA (reference sequence). The DNA of the CDR3 is TGCAGTGCTACCCCGGGGGAGGGGGGCCAAGAGACCCAGTACTTC. Translation: CSATPGEGGQETQYF.

This clonotype appeared many times. The chain joins TRBV12-3 or TRBV12-4 to TRBJ1-1, with D possibly being TRBD1 (5 bases). V gave up 6 bases and J gave up 4 bases, with 15 bases separating them. This CDR3 is built from 14 residues. CDR3 residues: CASSHADKPTEAFF. CDR3 coding DNA: TGTGCCAGCAGCCATGCGGACAAGCCCACTGAAGCTTTCTTT.

This rearrangement joins TRBV9 to TRBJ2-7, with 7 positions matching TRBD2. The germline V gene encodes CDR1 SGDLS and CDR2 YYNGEE. The CDR3 length is 13 residues. J gave up 7 bases and V 0 bases, and 4 bases lay outside the gene matches. DNA for the CDR3: TGTGCCAGCAGCGTAGGGGGGGGTGAGGAGCAGTACTTC. The encoded protein is CASSVGGGEEQYF.

V is TRBV11-2 and J is TRBJ2-1, with 7 bases lining up with TRBD1. With V trimmed by 0 bases and J by 0 bases, 5 bases remained unmatched. Germline values: CDR1 SGHAT, CDR2 FQNNGV. The CDR3 totals 17 residues. The CDR3 loop reads CASSLDLTGSSYNEQFF. The CDR3 DNA follows: TGTGCCAGCAGCTTAGACTTGACAGGGAGCTCCTACAATGAGCAGTTCTTC.